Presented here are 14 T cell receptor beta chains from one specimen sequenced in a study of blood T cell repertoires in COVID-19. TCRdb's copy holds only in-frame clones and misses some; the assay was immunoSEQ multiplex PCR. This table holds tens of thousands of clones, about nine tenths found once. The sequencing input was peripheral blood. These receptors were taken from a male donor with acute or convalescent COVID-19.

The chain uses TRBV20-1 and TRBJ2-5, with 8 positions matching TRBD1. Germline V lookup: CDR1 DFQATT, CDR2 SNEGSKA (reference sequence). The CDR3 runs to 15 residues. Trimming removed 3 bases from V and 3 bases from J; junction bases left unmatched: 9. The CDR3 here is CSASYSGGSEETQYF. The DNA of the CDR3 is TGCAGTGCTAGTTACTCAGGGGGCTCTGAAGAGACCCAGTACTTC.

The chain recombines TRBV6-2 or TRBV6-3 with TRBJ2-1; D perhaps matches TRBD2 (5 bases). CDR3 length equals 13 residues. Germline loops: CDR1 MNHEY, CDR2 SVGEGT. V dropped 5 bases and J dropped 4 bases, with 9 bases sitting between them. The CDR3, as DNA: TGTGCCAGCAGTCGCCGGGGATACAATGAGCAGTTCTTC. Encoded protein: CASSRRGYNEQFF.

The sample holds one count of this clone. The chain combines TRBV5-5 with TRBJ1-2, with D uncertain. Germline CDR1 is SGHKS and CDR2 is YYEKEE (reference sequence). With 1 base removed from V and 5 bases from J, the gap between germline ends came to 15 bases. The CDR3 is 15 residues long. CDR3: CASSLSRSGPYGYTF. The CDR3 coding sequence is TGTGCCAGCAGCTTGTCTAGGTCCGGCCCTTATGGCTACACCTTC.

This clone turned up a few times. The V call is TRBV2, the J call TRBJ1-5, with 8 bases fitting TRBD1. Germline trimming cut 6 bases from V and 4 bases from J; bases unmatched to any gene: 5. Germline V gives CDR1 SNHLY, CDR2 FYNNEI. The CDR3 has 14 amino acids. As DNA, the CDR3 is TGTGCCAGCAGGGGGACAGGAGAGAATCAGCCCCAGCATTTT. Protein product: CASRGTGENQPQHF.

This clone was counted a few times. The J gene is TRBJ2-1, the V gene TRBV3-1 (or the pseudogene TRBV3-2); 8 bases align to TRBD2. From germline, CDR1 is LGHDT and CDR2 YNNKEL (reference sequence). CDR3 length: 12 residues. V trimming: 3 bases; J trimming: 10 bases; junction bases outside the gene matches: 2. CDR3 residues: CASSQVAGEQFF. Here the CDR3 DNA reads TGTGCCAGCAGCCAGGTAGCGGGGGAGCAGTTCTTC.

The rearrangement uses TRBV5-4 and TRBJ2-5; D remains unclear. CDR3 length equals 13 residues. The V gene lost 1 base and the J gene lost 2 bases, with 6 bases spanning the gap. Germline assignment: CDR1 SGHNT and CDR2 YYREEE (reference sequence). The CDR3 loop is CASSLTTQETQYF. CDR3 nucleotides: TGTGCCAGCAGCTTGACCACACAAGAGACCCAGTACTTC. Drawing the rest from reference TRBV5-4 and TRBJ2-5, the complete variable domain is ETGVTQSPTHLIKTRGQQVTLRCSSQSGHNTVSWYQQALGQGPQFIFQYYREEENGRGNFPPRFSGLQFPNYSSELNVNALELDDSALYLCASSLTTQETQYFGPGTRLLVL.

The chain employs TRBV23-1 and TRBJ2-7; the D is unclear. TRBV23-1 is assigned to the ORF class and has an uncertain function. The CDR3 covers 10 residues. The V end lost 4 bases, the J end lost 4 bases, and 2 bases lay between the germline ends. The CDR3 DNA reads TGCGCCAGCAGTCCGTACGAGCAGTACTTC. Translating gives CASSPYEQYF.

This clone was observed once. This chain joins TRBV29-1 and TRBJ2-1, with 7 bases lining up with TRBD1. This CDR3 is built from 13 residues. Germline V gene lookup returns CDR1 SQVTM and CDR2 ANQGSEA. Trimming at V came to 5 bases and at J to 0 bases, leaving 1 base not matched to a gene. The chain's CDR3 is CSVYRGSYNEQFF. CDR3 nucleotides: TGCAGCGTTTACAGGGGCTCCTACAATGAGCAGTTCTTC.

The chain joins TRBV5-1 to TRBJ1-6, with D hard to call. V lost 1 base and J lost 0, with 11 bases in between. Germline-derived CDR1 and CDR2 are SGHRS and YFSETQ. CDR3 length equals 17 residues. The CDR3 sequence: CASSLRPGSSYNSPLHF. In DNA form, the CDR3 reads TGCGCCAGCAGCTTGCGCCCGGGGAGCTCCTATAATTCACCCCTCCACTTT.

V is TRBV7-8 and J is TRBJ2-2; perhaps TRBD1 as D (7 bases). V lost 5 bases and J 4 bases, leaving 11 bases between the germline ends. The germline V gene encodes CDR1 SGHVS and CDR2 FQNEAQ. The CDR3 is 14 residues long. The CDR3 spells CASSRGTATGELFF. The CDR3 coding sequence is TGTGCCAGCAGCCGCGGGACAGCCACCGGGGAGCTGTTTTTT. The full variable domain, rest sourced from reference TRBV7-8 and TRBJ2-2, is GAGVSQSPRYKVAKRGQDVALRCDPISGHVSLFWYQQALGQGPEFLTYFQNEAQLDKSGLPSDRFFAERPEGSVSTLKIQRTQQEDSAVYLCASSRGTATGELFFGEGSRLTVL.

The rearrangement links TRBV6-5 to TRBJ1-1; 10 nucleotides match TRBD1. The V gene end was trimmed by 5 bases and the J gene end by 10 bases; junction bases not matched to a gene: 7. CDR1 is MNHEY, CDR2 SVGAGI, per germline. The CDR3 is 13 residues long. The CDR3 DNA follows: TGTGCCAGCAGTCCCGGACAGGGGGGGGTAGCTTTCTTT. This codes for CASSPGQGGVAFF.

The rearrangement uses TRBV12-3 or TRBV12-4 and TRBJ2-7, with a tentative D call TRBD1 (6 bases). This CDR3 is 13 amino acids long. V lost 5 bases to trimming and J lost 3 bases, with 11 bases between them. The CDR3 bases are TGTGCCAGCAGTCGGACAGCCCTCTACGAGCAGTACTTC. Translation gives CASSRTALYEQYF.

The CDR3 spells CASRYPTGLTGELFF. CDR3 DNA: TGTGCCAGCAGATATCCGACAGGGCTAACCGGGGAGCTGTTTTTT. The genes are TRBV7-8 and TRBJ2-2, with TRBD1 identical over 7 bases. Losses at the gene ends were 6 bases for V and 5 bases for J; bases not matched to a gene: 9. Germline V gene lookup returns CDR1 SGHVS and CDR2 FQNEAQ. This CDR3 contains 15 residues.

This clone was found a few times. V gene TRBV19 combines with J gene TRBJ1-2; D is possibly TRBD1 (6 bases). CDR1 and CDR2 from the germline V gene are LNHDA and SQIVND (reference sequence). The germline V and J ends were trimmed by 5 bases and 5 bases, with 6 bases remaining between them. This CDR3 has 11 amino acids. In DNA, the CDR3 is TGTGCCAGTAGTGGACAGTATGGCTACACCTTC. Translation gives CASSGQYGYTF.